A single sample is the source of the 19 T cell receptor beta chains below, sequenced in a study of early T cells in non-severe SARS-CoV-2 infection. TCRdb re-derived calls from the 5' RACE reads in MiXCR, one entry per CDR3 protein. The table has some 60,000 distinct CDR3 sequences, roughly 10% seen once. Source material: whole blood. The origin of the receptors is an adult who was a healthcare worker with PCR-confirmed SARS-CoV-2 infection or an uninfected control (not recorded which).

This clonotype was recorded at least ten times. At one end the junction does not follow the germline gene, possibly because of a read error. V is TRBV6-6 and J is TRBJ2-7, with D possibly TRBD1 on 5 matching bases. The CDR3 length is 15 residues. The germline CDR1 and CDR2 sequences are MNHNY and SVGAGI (reference sequence). Written as DNA, the CDR3 is TGTGCCAGCAGTTACGCGGCAGGGTTAGGGTACGGGCAGTACTTC. It is translated as CASSYAAGLGYGQYF.

This clonotype was counted many times. The rearrangement links TRBV20-1 to TRBJ2-7; 7 bases are shared with TRBD2. From germline, CDR1 is DFQATT and CDR2 SNEGSKA (reference sequence). This CDR3 spans 16 amino acids. Unmatched junction bases numbered 14, after V lost 4 bases and J lost 2 bases. As DNA, the CDR3 is TGCAGTGCTAACTCCGCTCTCGAGGGAGGGGCCTACGAGCAGTACTTC. This sequence encodes CSANSALEGGAYEQYF.

This clonotype appeared many times. The chain combines TRBV20-1 with TRBJ1-1; 7 nucleotides line up with TRBD1. The V and J ends lost 4 bases and 1 base, in that order; junction bases with no gene match: 6. The CDR3 consists of 14 residues. The germline V gene has CDR1 DFQATT and CDR2 SNEGSKA (reference sequence). The CDR3 sequence is CSATPGTENTEAFF. The CDR3 DNA reads as TGCAGTGCTACTCCAGGGACAGAGAACACTGAAGCTTTCTTT.

This chain uses TRBV5-1 with TRBJ1-1, with 7 bases matching TRBD1. Germline V lookup: CDR1 SGHRS, CDR2 YFSETQ. This CDR3 has 16 amino acids. The trim removed 4 bases at V and 1 base at J, leaving 10 bases unmatched. The CDR3 spells CASSEGTVRRNTEAFF. CDR3 coding DNA: TGCGCCAGCAGCGAGGGGACAGTTCGGCGGAACACTGAAGCTTTCTTT. Looking up the rest from reference TRBV5-1 and TRBJ1-1 gives the full variable domain: KAGVTQTPRYLIKTRGQQVTLSCSPISGHRSVSWYQQTPGQGLQFLFEYFSETQRNKGNFPGRFSGRQFSNSRSEMNVSTLELGDSALYLCASSEGTVRRNTEAFFGQGTRLTVV.

The V gene is TRBV29-1, the J gene TRBJ2-5; D is undetermined. Germline lookup yields CDR1 SQVTM and CDR2 ANQGSEA. The CDR3 covers 14 residues. Between the trimmed V and J ends, which lost 1 base and 7 bases, there was a span of 16 bases. The CDR3: CSVEGLSLFGTQYF. In DNA form, the CDR3 reads TGCAGCGTTGAAGGGCTCTCCCTCTTTGGGACCCAGTACTTC. The variable domain in full, with the rest retrieved from reference TRBV29-1 and TRBJ2-5, is SAVISQKPSRDICQRGTSLTIQCQVDSQVTMMFWYRQQPGQSLTLIATANQGSEATYESGFVIDKFPISRPNLTFSTLTVSNMSPEDSSIYLCSVEGLSLFGTQYFGPGTRLLVL.

This clonotype was seen many times. The V and J genes are TRBV7-8 and TRBJ2-1; 11 nucleotides align to TRBD2. Germline trimming cut 5 bases from V and 9 bases from J; bases unmatched to any gene: 12. Germline-derived CDR1 and CDR2 are SGHVS and FQNEAQ. The CDR3 length is 16 residues. The CDR3 here is CASSESLAGAPGEQFF. The CDR3 nucleotides read TGTGCCAGCAGCGAATCACTAGCGGGAGCGCCGGGTGAGCAGTTCTTC. The entire variable domain, with the rest obtained from reference TRBV7-8 and TRBJ2-1, is as follows: GAGVSQSPRYKVAKRGQDVALRCDPISGHVSLFWYQQALGQGPEFLTYFQNEAQLDKSGLPSDRFFAERPEGSVSTLKIQRTQQEDSAVYLCASSESLAGAPGEQFFGPGTRLTVL.

The V gene is TRBV5-1, the J gene TRBJ2-5; 7 positions agree with TRBD1. In germline, CDR1 is SGHRS, CDR2 YFSETQ. This CDR3 spans 14 amino acids. With 4 bases clipped from V and 4 bases from J, the junction kept 7 bases outside the gene matches. The CDR3: CASSPGQRGETQYF. As DNA, the CDR3 is TGCGCCAGCAGCCCGGGACAGAGGGGAGAGACCCAGTACTTC.

This clonotype was detected a few times. V is TRBV12-3 or TRBV12-4 and J is TRBJ1-1; possibly TRBD1 for D (6 bases). The CDR3 has 13 residues. Trimming left V 3 bases short and J 7 bases short, with 12 bases between. CDR3 DNA: TGTGCCAGCAGTTTTATGCAGGGGAGTGAAGCTTTCTTT. Protein sequence: CASSFMQGSEAFF.

This clonotype was detected many times. The chain combines TRBV2 with TRBJ2-2; TRBD1 agrees at 9 bases. With 4 bases clipped from V and 6 bases from J, the junction kept 0 bases outside the gene matches. CDR3 length: 13 amino acids. CDR1 is SNHLY, CDR2 FYNNEI, per germline. The CDR3 nucleotides are TGTGCCAGCAGTGGACAGGGGGCCGGGGAGCTGTTTTTT. Amino acid sequence: CASSGQGAGELFF.

The chain combines TRBV6-2 or TRBV6-3 with TRBJ1-1, with TRBD1 matching over 7 bases. With V trimmed by 4 bases and J by 4 bases, 9 bases remained unmatched. There are 15 residues in the CDR3. Germline V gene lookup returns CDR1 MNHEY and CDR2 SVGEGT. The CDR3 DNA follows: TGTGCCAGCAGTTTGACAGGGAATTTAATCACTGAAGCTTTCTTT. Translated: CASSLTGNLITEAFF.

This clonotype was counted ten times or more. The V gene is TRBV4-2, the J gene TRBJ1-3; 10 bases are shared with TRBD1. CDR3 length equals 19 residues. The junction had 10 bases not matched to a gene; V was cut back by 1 base and J by 1 base. Germline lookup yields CDR1 LGHNA and CDR2 YNFKEQ. The CDR3: CASSQVKVGQGSSGNTIYF. The CDR3 nucleotides read TGTGCCAGCAGCCAAGTAAAAGTGGGACAGGGGTCGTCTGGAAACACCATATATTTT.

The table lists this clonotype with many counts. The gene calls are TRBV11-2 and TRBJ2-1; D ambiguous. Looked up from germline, CDR1 is SGHAT and CDR2 is FQNNGV. V was trimmed by 5 bases and J by 2 bases, leaving 1 base between them. CDR3 size: 11 residues. CDR3 coding DNA: TGTGCCAGCAGCGCCTACAATGAGCAGTTCTTC. As protein: CASSAYNEQFF.

The V call is TRBV20-1, the J call TRBJ2-7, with D perhaps given as TRBD1 or TRBD2 (6 bases each). Germline assignment: CDR1 DFQATT and CDR2 SNEGSKA (reference sequence). V was trimmed by 3 bases and J by 4 bases, leaving 16 bases between them. The CDR3 covers 14 residues. CDR3 amino acids: CSARAIGGRYEQYF. CDR3 DNA sequence: TGCAGTGCTAGGGCTATCGGGGGCAGGTACGAGCAGTACTTC.

This clonotype has only a few counts. This chain links TRBV18 with TRBJ1-2; D ambiguous. Trimming pared 3 bases from V and 0 bases from J, leaving 11 bases between. Germline CDR1 is KGHSH and CDR2 is LQKENI. CDR3 length: 15 residues. In nucleotides, the CDR3 is TGTGCCAGCTCACCGCCCGTTACAACTAACTATGGCTACACCTTC. It yields the protein CASSPPVTTNYGYTF. Based on the CDR3 plus reference TRBV18 and TRBJ1-2, the full variable domain is NAGVMQNPRHLVRRRGQEARLRCSPMKGHSHVYWYRQLPEEGLKFMVYLQKENIIDESGMPKERFSAEFPKEGPSILRIQQVVRGDSAAYFCASSPPVTTNYGYTFGSGTRLTVV.

Details on this clonotype: A much more abundant neighbour one base away suggests this may be a read error. This chain connects TRBV29-1 to TRBJ1-2; D perhaps matches TRBD1 (5 bases). Per germline, CDR1 SQVTM and CDR2 ANQGSEA. There are 12 residues in the CDR3. Deletions cut 8 bases from V and 5 bases from J, with 15 bases between. The CDR3 sequence is CSSARGRYGYTF. CDR3 nucleotides: TGCAGCTCGGCGAGGGGCCGGTATGGCTACACCTTC.

A few counts support this clonotype. V usage is TRBV6-5 and J usage is TRBJ1-5; D unclear. Germline V gene lookup returns CDR1 MNHEY and CDR2 SVGAGI. The CDR3 has 13 residues. Between the trimmed V and J ends, which lost 6 bases and 6 bases, there was a span of 12 bases. In DNA form, the CDR3 reads TGTGCCAGCAGCAAAGACTTCGGTCAGCCCCAGCATTTT. It encodes CASSKDFGQPQHF.

This clonotype occurred many times. The CDR3 spells CASSLVGNTEAFF. CDR3 bases: TGTGCCAGCAGCTTAGTAGGGAACACTGAAGCTTTCTTT. The J gene is TRBJ1-1, the V gene TRBV7-3; D is ambiguous. Germline V CDR1 and CDR2: SGHTA, FQGTGA. Trimming removed 2 bases from V and 1 base from J, with 5 bases in between. The CDR3 is 13 amino acids. The complete variable domain, with remaining parts taken from reference TRBV7-3 and TRBJ1-1, reads GAGVSQTPSNKVTEKGKYVELRCDPISGHTALYWYRQSLGQGPEFLIYFQGTGAADDSGLPNDRFFAVRPEGSVSTLKIQRTERGDSAVYLCASSLVGNTEAFFGQGTRLTVV.

The chain has TRBV7-9 and TRBJ2-2, with D tentatively TRBD1 (5 bases). Trimming took 7 bases from V and 5 from J, leaving 20 bases between them. Germline loops: CDR1 SEHNR, CDR2 FQNEAQ (reference sequence). This CDR3 has 16 amino acids. The CDR3 region has the DNA TGTGCCAGCACTCTGCTCAAAGGGGCCCTGACCGGGGAGCTGTTTTTT. Its protein product is CASTLLKGALTGELFF.

The sample holds a few counts of this clonotype. In DNA form, the CDR3 reads TGTGCCAGCAAAGGCCCACCAAGTAGCGGGAGGCACCAAGAGACCCAGTACTTC. Its protein is CASKGPPSSGRHQETQYF. The V and J genes are TRBV2 and TRBJ2-5; 10 bases match TRBD2. The junction had 14 bases not matched to a gene; V was cut back by 7 bases and J by 0 bases. Looked up from germline, CDR1 is SNHLY and CDR2 is FYNNEI. The CDR3 length is 18 residues.